A single sample gave rise to the 29 T cell receptor beta chains below, sequenced in a study of shared clonotypes between healthy human individuals. Sequenced by immunoSEQ multiplex PCR; TCRdb stores in-frame clones only, minus some. The table lists hundreds of thousands of clones, roughly 96% of them singletons, with about 0.11% in the top ten. CD45RO-negative CD8 cells positively selected for CCR7 made up the naive population, which excluded terminally differentiated effector memory CD45RA+ cells. What was sequenced was naive CD8+ T cells sorted from blood. The receptor set was obtained from a woman younger than 45 in good health.

The rearrangement uses TRBV11-2 and TRBJ2-2; no firm D call. CDR1 is SGHAT and CDR2 is FQNNGV in the germline V gene. The CDR3 has 17 residues. Trimming shortened V by 0 bases and J by 4 bases, and 15 bases separated the two germline ends. CDR3 nucleotides: TGTGCCAGCAGCTTAGACCCCCCGCAATTGAGCACCGGGGAGCTGTTTTTT. It yields the protein CASSLDPPQLSTGELFF. The full variable domain, in which reference TRBV11-2 and TRBJ2-2 provide the parts outside the CDR3, is EAGVAQSPRYKIIEKRQSVAFWCNPISGHATLYWYQQILGQGPKLLIQFQNNGVVDDSQLPKDRFSAERLKGVDSTLKIQPAKLEDSAVYLCASSLDPPQLSTGELFFGEGSRLTVL.

The CDR3 reads CASSDWDQPQHF. CDR3 DNA: TGCGCCAGCAGTGACTGGGATCAGCCCCAGCATTTT. This sequence joins TRBV10-1 and TRBJ1-5; D uncertain. The CDR3 is 12 amino acids. With 3 bases removed from V and 5 bases from J, the gap between germline ends came to 5 bases. Per germline, CDR1 WNHNN and CDR2 SYGVQD (reference sequence).

The chain joins TRBV7-3 to TRBJ2-1; 9 nucleotides align to TRBD2. With V trimmed by 5 bases and J by 6 bases, 8 bases remained unmatched. The CDR3 length is 15 residues. CDR1 is SGHTA, CDR2 FQGTGA, per germline. CDR3 nucleotide sequence: TGTGCCAGCAGCGGCACGGCTAGCGGGACCAATGAGCAGTTCTTC. Protein product: CASSGTASGTNEQFF.

The rearrangement links TRBV28 to TRBJ2-7; D gene ambiguous. Germline loops: CDR1 MDHEN, CDR2 SYDVKM. The V and J ends lost 1 base and 1 base respectively, with 8 bases between them. The CDR3 sequence is 14 residues long. The CDR3 region has the DNA TGTGCCAGCAGTTTATCCCAGGAATCCTACGAGCAGTACTTC. Translated, it gives CASSLSQESYEQYF.

J is TRBJ2-7 and V is TRBV4-1; D not certain. Germline V CDR1 and CDR2: MGHRA, YSYEKL. This CDR3 has 16 residues. The V gene lost 6 bases and the J gene lost 2 bases, with 20 bases spanning the gap. The CDR3 region is CASSHDMETTAYEQYF. CDR3 nucleotides: TGCGCCAGCAGTCATGATATGGAAACTACAGCCTACGAGCAGTACTTC.

V and J are TRBV7-9 and TRBJ1-1; D unclear. The germline V gene has CDR1 SEHNR and CDR2 FQNEAQ (reference sequence). V was trimmed by 7 bases and J by 1 base, leaving 13 bases between them. This CDR3 is built from 14 residues. CDR3 nucleotides: TGTGCCAGCATCCAGATACGAGGGAACACTGAAGCTTTCTTT. This codes for CASIQIRGNTEAFF.

The chain recombines TRBV11-2 with TRBJ2-5; D is possibly TRBD2 (7 bases). Per germline, CDR1 SGHAT and CDR2 FQNNGV. The CDR3 is 17 amino acids. Trimming took off 1 base at V and 5 bases at J, with 20 bases between the two ends. CDR3 protein: CASSLGLRGRPGETQYF. The CDR3 DNA is TGTGCCAGCAGCTTAGGGCTGCGGGGGCGCCCCGGGGAGACCCAGTACTTC.

This clone appeared a single time. The J gene is TRBJ2-1, the V gene TRBV10-1, with 13 bases matching TRBD2. Germline assignment: CDR1 WNHNN and CDR2 SYGVQD (reference sequence). V shed 7 bases and J 6 bases; nucleotides not matched to a gene: 15. The CDR3 runs to 18 residues. The CDR3 spells CASTKPSTSGRGPNEQFF. In DNA form, the CDR3 reads TGCGCCAGCACCAAGCCGTCAACTAGCGGGAGGGGGCCCAATGAGCAGTTCTTC.

This rearrangement joins TRBV9 to TRBJ1-2; D not resolved. Per germline, CDR1 SGDLS and CDR2 YYNGEE. CDR3 size: 14 residues. V was clipped by 3 bases and J by 7 bases, with 16 bases between them. CDR3 residues: CASSATINPGGYTF. As DNA, the CDR3 is TGTGCCAGCAGCGCGACCATCAATCCGGGTGGCTACACCTTC. Full variable domain (missing parts from reference TRBV9 and TRBJ1-2): DSGVTQTPKHLITATGQRVTLRCSPRSGDLSVYWYQQSLDQGLQFLIQYYNGEERAKGNILERFSAQQFPDLHSELNLSSLELGDSALYFCASSATINPGGYTFGSGTRLTVV.

This chain links TRBV4-1 with TRBJ1-1; D possibly corresponds to TRBD1 (5 bases). Trimming took 0 bases from V and 5 from J, leaving 19 bases between them. Germline CDR1 and CDR2: MGHRA and YSYEKL. The CDR3 has 17 amino acids. The CDR3 loop reads CASSQDPPGSFGTEAFF. The CDR3 DNA follows: TGCGCCAGCAGCCAAGATCCCCCAGGGTCGTTTGGGACTGAAGCTTTCTTT.

This chain joins TRBV19 and TRBJ1-2; 9 bases align to TRBD1. The CDR3 loop spans 18 amino acids. Germline lookup yields CDR1 LNHDA and CDR2 SQIVND (reference sequence). With 4 bases clipped from V and 4 bases from J, the junction kept 16 bases outside the gene matches. CDR3 amino acids: CASSTPHRQGGPTYGYTF. The DNA of the CDR3 is TGTGCCAGTAGTACCCCCCACCGACAGGGGGGACCAACCTATGGCTACACCTTC.

This chain's CDR3 is CATSTGVQETQYF. The CDR3 DNA follows: TGTGCCACCAGCACAGGGGTACAAGAGACCCAGTACTTC. This chain connects TRBV15 to TRBJ2-5; tentatively, D is TRBD1 (6 bases). The V end was cut by 4 bases, the J end by 2 bases, with 8 bases between. CDR3 length: 13 residues. CDR1 is LNHNV, CDR2 YYDKDF, per germline (reference sequence).

The genes are TRBV5-1 and TRBJ2-5; no reliable D call. V lost 0 bases and J 3 bases, leaving 9 bases between the germline ends. Germline CDR1 and CDR2: SGHRS and YFSETQ. CDR3 length: 14 amino acids. The CDR3 sequence is CASSLGLREETQYF. In nucleotides, the CDR3 is TGCGCCAGCAGCTTGGGACTCAGAGAAGAGACCCAGTACTTC.

The gene calls are TRBV28 and TRBJ1-1; 8 bases align to TRBD1. The germline CDR1 and CDR2 sequences are MDHEN and SYDVKM. The CDR3 is made up of 15 amino acids. The V segment lost 3 bases and the J segment 9 bases; nucleotides outside the gene matches: 12. The CDR3: CASSFTGQGQPQAFF. Written as DNA, the CDR3 is TGTGCCAGCAGTTTCACCGGACAGGGCCAACCGCAAGCTTTCTTT.

The V gene is TRBV9, the J gene TRBJ2-2, with 9 bases fitting TRBD2. CDR3 length equals 17 residues. The germline gives CDR1 SGDLS, CDR2 YYNGEE. J gave up 7 bases and V 0 bases, and 10 bases lay outside the gene matches. CDR3 DNA sequence: TGTGCCAGCAGCGTAGGTTTGGGCGGGAGGGCCGGCGGGGAGCTGTTTTTT. It translates to CASSVGLGGRAGGELFF.

The chain recombines TRBV27 with TRBJ2-4, with TRBD1 identical over 7 bases. The CDR3 loop spans 15 amino acids. Germline CDR1 MNHEY, CDR2 SMNVEV (reference sequence). Trimming took 6 bases from V and 3 from J; bases not matched to a gene: 8. In DNA, the CDR3 is TGTGCCAGCAGGCGAGGGACAGAGGACAAAAACATTCAGTACTTC. This sequence encodes CASRRGTEDKNIQYF.

The CDR3 reads CASSAGGRDEQYF. As DNA, the CDR3 is TGTGCCAGCAGCGCAGGGGGCCGGGACGAGCAGTACTTC. The J gene is TRBJ2-7, the V gene TRBV9, with 8 bases that match TRBD1. Germline CDR1 SGDLS, CDR2 YYNGEE. With V trimmed by 3 bases and J by 5 bases, 4 bases remained unmatched. The CDR3 spans 13 residues. The full variable domain, completed using reference TRBV9 and TRBJ2-7, is DSGVTQTPKHLITATGQRVTLRCSPRSGDLSVYWYQQSLDQGLQFLIQYYNGEERAKGNILERFSAQQFPDLHSELNLSSLELGDSALYFCASSAGGRDEQYFGPGTRLTVT.

The V call is TRBV6-5, the J call TRBJ2-7; weak D call: TRBD1 (7 bases). V was pared by 2 bases and J by 3 bases, with 11 bases between. This CDR3 has 14 residues. Germline lookup yields CDR1 MNHEY and CDR2 SVGAGI. CDR3 in amino acids: CASSYAGQIYEQYF. CDR3 nucleotide sequence: TGTGCCAGCAGTTACGCGGGACAGATCTACGAGCAGTACTTC.

The chain is built from TRBV2 and TRBJ2-1; 9 nucleotides agree with TRBD1. J gave up 8 bases and V 7 bases, and 15 bases lay outside the gene matches. Germline V gene data show CDR1 as SNHLY and CDR2 as FYNNEI. The CDR3 spans 16 residues. The CDR3 nucleotides read TGTGCCAGCAACGTCGGGACAGGGTTGACGGACGATGAGCAGTTCTTC. Translation gives CASNVGTGLTDDEQFF.

The rearrangement joins TRBV6-5 to TRBJ1-5; no reliable D call. This CDR3 spans 15 amino acids. Germline V gene data show CDR1 as MNHEY and CDR2 as SVGAGI. The V end lost 0 bases, the J end lost 3 bases, and 9 bases lay between the germline ends. CDR3 residues: CASSYSAAFNQPQHF. The DNA of the CDR3 is TGTGCCAGCAGTTACTCGGCAGCATTCAATCAGCCCCAGCATTTT.

The V and J genes are TRBV5-1 and TRBJ2-2; 11 positions match TRBD2. The CDR3 covers 14 residues. Trimming cost V 2 bases and J 9 bases; bases outside gene matches: 3. CDR1 is SGHRS, CDR2 YFSETQ, per germline. The DNA for the CDR3 is TGCGCCAGCAGCTTACTAGCGGGAGACTGGGAGCTGTTTTTT. Amino acid sequence: CASSLLAGDWELFF.

The chain couples TRBV6-5 to TRBJ1-1; unclear D gene. The CDR3 has 13 amino acids. The germline V gene encodes CDR1 MNHEY and CDR2 SVGAGI. The germline V and J ends were trimmed by 0 bases and 3 bases, with 5 bases remaining between them. CDR3 nucleotides: TGTGCCAGCAGTTACTCAGCGGACACTGAAGCTTTCTTT. It is translated as CASSYSADTEAFF.

The chain links TRBV5-5 to TRBJ1-3, with D perhaps matching TRBD1 (5 bases). V was shortened by 4 bases and J by 0 bases, with 23 bases between the two germline ends. The CDR3 spans 19 residues. Per the germline V gene, CDR1 is SGHKS and CDR2 is YYEKEE (reference sequence). CDR3 in DNA: TGTGCCAGCAGCATGGAAGAGGAATTGACAGATGACTCTGGAAACACCATATATTTT. Protein: CASSMEEELTDDSGNTIYF.

The CDR3 protein is CASSESGALGELFF. The DNA of the CDR3 is TGCGCCAGCAGTGAGTCCGGTGCCCTCGGGGAGCTGTTTTTT. The rearrangement joins TRBV10-1 to TRBJ2-2; D gene uncertain. Germline V gives CDR1 WNHNN, CDR2 SYGVQD (reference sequence). The CDR3 has 14 amino acids. V shed 0 bases and J shed 7 bases, with 9 bases lying between them.

J is TRBJ2-1 and V is TRBV9, with TRBD2 identical over 9 bases. CDR3 length equals 14 residues. Germline-derived CDR1 and CDR2 are SGDLS and YYNGEE. V gave up 1 base and J gave up 7 bases; unmatched junction bases: 3. The CDR3 protein is CASSVILAGNEQFF. CDR3 nucleotides: TGTGCCAGCAGCGTAATCCTAGCGGGAAATGAGCAGTTCTTC.

This clone was seen once. CDR3 nucleotide sequence: TGTGCCAGCAGTGCCGGGACGGACTATGGCTACACCTTC. Translation gives CASSAGTDYGYTF. The J gene is TRBJ1-2, the V gene TRBV6-4, with a tentative D call TRBD1 (5 bases). V shed 4 bases and J shed 3 bases, with 9 bases lying between them. This CDR3 is 13 amino acids long. CDR1 MRHNA and CDR2 SNTAGT come from the germline V gene.

The V call is TRBV28, the J call TRBJ2-1, with TRBD2 identical over 14 bases. The CDR3 length is 16 residues. Germline V gene sequence: CDR1 MDHEN, CDR2 SYDVKM. Trimming removed 5 bases from V and 4 bases from J; junction bases left unmatched: 4. CDR3 sequence: CASSSRTSGRYNEQFF. DNA of the CDR3: TGTGCCAGCAGTAGCAGGACTAGCGGGAGGTACAATGAGCAGTTCTTC. Filled out from reference TRBV28 and TRBJ2-1, the complete variable domain reads DVKVTQSSRYLVKRTGEKVFLECVQDMDHENMFWYRQDPGLGLRLIYFSYDVKMKEKGDIPEGYSVSREKKERFSLILESASTNQTSMYLCASSSRTSGRYNEQFFGPGTRLTVL.

This chain connects TRBV27 to TRBJ2-7; D may match TRBD1 or TRBD2 (5 bases each). The CDR3 is 16 residues long. CDR1 is MNHEY and CDR2 is SMNVEV in the germline V gene (reference sequence). Trimming removed 9 bases at V and 3 bases at J, with 24 bases between. Written as DNA, the CDR3 is TGTGCCAGTAGGCCAGAGGCTGGGACGGCGGTCTACGAGCAGTACTTC. Protein: CASRPEAGTAVYEQYF.

V is TRBV27 and J is TRBJ2-5, with no clear D. CDR1 is MNHEY, CDR2 SMNVEV, per germline (reference sequence). This CDR3 contains 14 residues. V lost 6 bases to trimming and J lost 5 bases, with 16 bases between them. This CDR3 is CASSPTVGPETQYF. The CDR3 DNA follows: TGTGCCAGCAGCCCTACGGTCGGCCCTGAGACCCAGTACTTC.